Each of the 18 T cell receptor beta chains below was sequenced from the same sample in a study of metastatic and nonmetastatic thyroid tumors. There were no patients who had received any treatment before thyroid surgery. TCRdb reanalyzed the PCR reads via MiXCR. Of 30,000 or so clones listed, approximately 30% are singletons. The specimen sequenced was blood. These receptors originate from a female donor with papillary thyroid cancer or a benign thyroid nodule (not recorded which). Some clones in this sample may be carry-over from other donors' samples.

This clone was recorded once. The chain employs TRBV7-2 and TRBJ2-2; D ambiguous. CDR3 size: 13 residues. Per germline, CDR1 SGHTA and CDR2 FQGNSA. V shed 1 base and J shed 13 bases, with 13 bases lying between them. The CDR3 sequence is CASSLDGGRVLFF. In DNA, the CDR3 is TGTGCCAGCAGCTTAGATGGTGGCCGGGTGCTGTTTTTT.

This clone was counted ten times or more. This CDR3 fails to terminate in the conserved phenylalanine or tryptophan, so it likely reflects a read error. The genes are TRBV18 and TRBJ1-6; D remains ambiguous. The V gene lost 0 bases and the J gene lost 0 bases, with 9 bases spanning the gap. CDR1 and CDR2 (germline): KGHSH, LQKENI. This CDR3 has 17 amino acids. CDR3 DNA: TGTGCCAGCTCACCACCGCAGGAAGGCTCCTATAATTCACCCCTCCACTCT. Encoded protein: CASSPPQEGSYNSPLHS.

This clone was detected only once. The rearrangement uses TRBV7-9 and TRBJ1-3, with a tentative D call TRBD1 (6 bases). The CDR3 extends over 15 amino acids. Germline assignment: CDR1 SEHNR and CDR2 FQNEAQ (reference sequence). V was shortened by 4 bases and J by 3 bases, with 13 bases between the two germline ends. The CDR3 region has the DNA TGTGCCAGCAGCTCCCCGGCCAGGGGTGGAAACACCATATATTTT. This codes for CASSSPARGGNTIYF.

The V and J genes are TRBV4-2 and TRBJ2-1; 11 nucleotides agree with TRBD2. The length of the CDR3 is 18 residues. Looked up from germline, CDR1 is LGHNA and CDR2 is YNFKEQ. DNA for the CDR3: TGTGTCAACAGCCAAGATTGGGATATAGCGGGGGGGAGGAATGAGCAGTTCTTC. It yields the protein CVNSQDWDIAGGRNEQFF.

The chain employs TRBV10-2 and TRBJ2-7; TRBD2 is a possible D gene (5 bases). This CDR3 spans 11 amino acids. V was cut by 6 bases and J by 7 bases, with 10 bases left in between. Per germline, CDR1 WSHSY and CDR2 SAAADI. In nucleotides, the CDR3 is TGCGCCAGCAGCAGGACTTGGGAGCAGTACTTC. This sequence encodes CASSRTWEQYF.

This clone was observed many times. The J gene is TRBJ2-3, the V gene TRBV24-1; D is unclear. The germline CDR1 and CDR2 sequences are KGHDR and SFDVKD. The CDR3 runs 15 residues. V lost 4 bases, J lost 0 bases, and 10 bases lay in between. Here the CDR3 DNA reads TGTGCCACCAGTGACCGCGGTACTAGCACAGATACGCAGTATTTT. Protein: CATSDRGTSTDTQYF.

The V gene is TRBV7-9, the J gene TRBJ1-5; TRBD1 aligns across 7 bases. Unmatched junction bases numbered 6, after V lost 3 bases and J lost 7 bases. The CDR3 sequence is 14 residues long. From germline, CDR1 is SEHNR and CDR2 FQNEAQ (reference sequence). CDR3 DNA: TGTGCCAGCAGCTTTGACAGGGAAGACCAGCCCCAGCATTTT. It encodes CASSFDREDQPQHF. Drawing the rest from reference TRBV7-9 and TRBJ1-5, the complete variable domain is DTGVSQNPRHKITKRGQNVTFRCDPISEHNRLYWYRQTLGQGPEFLTYFQNEAQLEKSRLLSDRFSAERPKGSFSTLEIQRTEQGDSAMYLCASSFDREDQPQHFGDGTRLSIL.

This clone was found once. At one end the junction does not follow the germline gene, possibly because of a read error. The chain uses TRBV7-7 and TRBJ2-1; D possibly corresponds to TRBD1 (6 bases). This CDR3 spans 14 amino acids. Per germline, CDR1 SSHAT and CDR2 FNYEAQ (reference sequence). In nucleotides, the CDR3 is TGTGCTAGCATCCGATCGGCAGGGGTCGATGAGCAGTTCTTC. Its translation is CASIRSAGVDEQFF.

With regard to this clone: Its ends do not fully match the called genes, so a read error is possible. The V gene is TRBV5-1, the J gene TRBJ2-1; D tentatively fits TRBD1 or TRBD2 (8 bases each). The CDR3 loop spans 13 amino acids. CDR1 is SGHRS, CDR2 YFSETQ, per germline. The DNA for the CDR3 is TGCGCCATCAGCGGGGGACAGGCCCATGAACAGTTCTTC. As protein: CAISGGQAHEQFF.

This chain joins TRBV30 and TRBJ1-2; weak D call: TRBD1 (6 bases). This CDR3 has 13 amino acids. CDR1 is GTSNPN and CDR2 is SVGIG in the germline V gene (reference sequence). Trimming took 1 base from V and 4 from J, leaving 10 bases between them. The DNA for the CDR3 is TGTGCCTGGAGTGGCAGGGGCCTCTATGGCTACACCTTC. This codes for CAWSGRGLYGYTF.

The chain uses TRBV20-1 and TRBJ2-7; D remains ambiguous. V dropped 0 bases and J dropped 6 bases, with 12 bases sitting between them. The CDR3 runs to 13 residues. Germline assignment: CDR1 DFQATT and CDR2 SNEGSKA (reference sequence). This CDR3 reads CSARDIGDSEQYV. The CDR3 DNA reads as TGCAGTGCTAGAGATATTGGAGACTCCGAGCAGTACGTC.

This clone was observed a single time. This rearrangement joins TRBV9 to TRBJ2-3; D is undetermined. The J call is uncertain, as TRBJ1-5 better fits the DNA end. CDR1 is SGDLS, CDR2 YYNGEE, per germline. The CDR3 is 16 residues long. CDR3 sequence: CASSDTSWRIADTQHF. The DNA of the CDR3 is TGTGCCAGCAGCGATACTAGCTGGCGAATTGCAGATACGCAGCATTTT.

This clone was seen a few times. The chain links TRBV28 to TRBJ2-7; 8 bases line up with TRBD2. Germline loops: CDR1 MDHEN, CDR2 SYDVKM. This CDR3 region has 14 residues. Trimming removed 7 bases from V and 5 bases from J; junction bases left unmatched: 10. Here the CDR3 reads CASMTSEMSHEQYF. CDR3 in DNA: TGTGCCAGCATGACTAGCGAGATGTCCCACGAGCAGTACTTC.

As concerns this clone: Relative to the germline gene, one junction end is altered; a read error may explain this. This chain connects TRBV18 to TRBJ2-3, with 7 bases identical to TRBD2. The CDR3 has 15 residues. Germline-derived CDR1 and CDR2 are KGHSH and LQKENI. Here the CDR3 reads CASSRAGSHTETLYF. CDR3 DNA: TGTGCCAGCTCGCGAGCGGGGTCCCACACAGAGACGCTGTATTTT.

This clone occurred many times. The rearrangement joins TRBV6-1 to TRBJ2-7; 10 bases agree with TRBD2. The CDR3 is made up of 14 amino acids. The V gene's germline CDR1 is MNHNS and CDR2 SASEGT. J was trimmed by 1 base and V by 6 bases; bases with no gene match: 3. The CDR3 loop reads CASRRLAGSYEQYF. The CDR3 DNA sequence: TGTGCCAGCAGGCGACTAGCGGGTTCCTACGAGCAGTACTTC.

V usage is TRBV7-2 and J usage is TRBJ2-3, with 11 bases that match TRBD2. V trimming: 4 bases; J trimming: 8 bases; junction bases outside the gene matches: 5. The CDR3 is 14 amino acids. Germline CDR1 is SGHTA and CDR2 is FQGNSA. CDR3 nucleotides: TGTGCCAGCAGCTCCATAGCGGGAGGGGGTACGCAGTATTTT. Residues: CASSSIAGGGTQYF.

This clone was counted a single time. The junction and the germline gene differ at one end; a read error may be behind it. CDR3 region: CASSTELAGDNEQVF. Written as DNA, the CDR3 is TGCGCCAGCAGCACGGAACTAGCGGGGGACAATGAGCAGGTCTTC. V gene TRBV5-1 combines with J gene TRBJ2-1, with 11 bases aligning to TRBD2. The V gene's germline CDR1 is SGHRS and CDR2 YFSETQ. The CDR3 extends over 15 amino acids.

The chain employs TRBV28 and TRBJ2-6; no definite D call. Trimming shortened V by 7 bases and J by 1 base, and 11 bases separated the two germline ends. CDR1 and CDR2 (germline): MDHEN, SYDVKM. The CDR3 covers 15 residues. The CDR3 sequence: CASILWRSGANVLTF. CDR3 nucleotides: TGTGCCAGCATCCTATGGCGGTCTGGGGCCAACGTCCTGACTTTC.